This T cell receptor (beta chain) was recovered during a study of CD8 T cells in ankylosing spondylitis. Whole-study results and caveats: Ankylosing spondylitis blood appeared to be characterized by a TCR beta motif of roughly eight highly homologous variants. In the blood and synovial fluid of reactive arthritis, some motif variants had been previously reported. Enrichment of disease-linked clones was reportedly significant in matched ankylosing spondylitis synovial fluid.

TCRdb re-called the 5' RACE reads with MiXCR, one entry per CDR3 protein. The data contain under 450,000 distinct CDR3 sequences, 20% of them singletons. There are 16 residues in the CDR3. The J segment lost 0 bases and the V segment lost 1 base, leaving 4 bases of the junction unmatched. About this clonotype: Its cognate antigen is unknown.

Sequencing was performed on blood, either unsorted or a sorted T cell fraction (not recorded which). This receptor was obtained from a male donor with ankylosing spondylitis or in good health (not recorded which). The V and J genes are TRBV12-3 or TRBV12-4 and TRBJ2-7; 9 nucleotides agree with TRBD1. The CDR3 DNA is TGTGCCAGCAGTTTAGGGAAACAGGGGGCCTCCTACGAGCAGTACTTC. Amino acids: CASSLGKQGASYEQYF.